This entry lists 11 T cell receptor beta chains sequenced from one sample in a study of blood T cell repertoires in COVID-19. Using immunoSEQ multiplex PCR, the repertoire was profiled, and TCRdb retains in-frame clones only, with some absent. The sample records approximately 200,000 clones, about 81% being singletons. The sequenced material came from peripheral blood. All receptors derive from a woman aged 80 or older with COVID-19, enrolled during active disease.

This chain joins TRBV29-1 and TRBJ1-2; 7 nucleotides agree with TRBD1. Germline V lookup: CDR1 SQVTM, CDR2 ANQGSEA. V was clipped by 7 bases and J by 4 bases; unmatched bases: 6. CDR3 size: 12 residues. CDR3 loop: CSDRGAGYGYTF. CDR3 bases: TGCAGCGACAGGGGTGCGGGCTATGGCTACACCTTC.

This clone appeared a single time. The chain has TRBV20-1 and TRBJ1-1; D is unresolved. CDR3 size: 11 residues. The germline gives CDR1 DFQATT, CDR2 SNEGSKA (reference sequence). V was clipped by 6 bases and J by 14 bases, with 19 bases between them. The CDR3 DNA reads TGCAGTGCGAGCCCTACGGGGAACTGGTTCTTT. Its translation is CSASPTGNWFF.

This chain links TRBV7-9 with TRBJ1-2; weak D call: TRBD1 (6 bases). Germline V gene sequence: CDR1 SEHNR, CDR2 FQNEAQ (reference sequence). The germline V and J ends were trimmed by 5 bases and 6 bases, with 16 bases remaining between them. The CDR3 consists of 14 residues. CDR3 in amino acids: CASSLVGGGDGYTF. The CDR3 nucleotides read TGTGCCAGCAGCCTAGTGGGAGGGGGAGATGGCTACACCTTC.

The V gene is TRBV19, the J gene TRBJ1-1; TRBD1 is a possible D gene (5 bases). Germline lookup yields CDR1 LNHDA and CDR2 SQIVND (reference sequence). V shed 5 bases and J shed 0 bases, with 7 bases lying between them. This CDR3 has 13 amino acids. In nucleotides, the CDR3 is TGTGCCAGTAGTGCCAGGGTGAACACTGAAGCTTTCTTT. It encodes CASSARVNTEAFF.

This clone was seen only once. The chain couples TRBV15 to TRBJ1-2; D possibly corresponds to TRBD1 (6 bases). The germline V gene encodes CDR1 LNHNV and CDR2 YYDKDF (reference sequence). V lost 3 bases and J 1 base, leaving 12 bases between the germline ends. The CDR3 sequence is 15 residues long. The CDR3 is CATSSTGLGNYGYTF. CDR3 nucleotide sequence: TGTGCCACCAGCAGTACAGGGTTAGGTAACTATGGCTACACCTTC.

This sequence joins TRBV15 and TRBJ2-1, with 11 positions matching TRBD2. The germline V gene has CDR1 LNHNV and CDR2 YYDKDF (reference sequence). Germline trimming cut 4 bases from V and 2 bases from J; bases unmatched to any gene: 4. The CDR3 loop spans 16 amino acids. CDR3 DNA: TGTGCCACCAGCACACAACTAGCGGGGGCCTACAATGAGCAGTTCTTC. It codes for CATSTQLAGAYNEQFF.

The rearrangement uses TRBV5-1 and TRBJ2-1; TRBD1 is a possible D gene (5 bases). The CDR3 is made up of 12 amino acids. CDR1 and CDR2 from the germline V gene are SGHRS and YFSETQ. Trimming took off 5 bases at V and 6 bases at J, with 9 bases between the two ends. The CDR3 bases are TGCGCCAGCAGTCCTGACAGCAATGAGCAGTTCTTC. Encoded protein: CASSPDSNEQFF.

This sequence joins TRBV12-5 and TRBJ2-1; 7 bases line up with TRBD1. The CDR3 is 17 residues long. The junction had 11 bases not matched to a gene; V was cut back by 0 bases and J by 6 bases. CDR1 is LGHNT, CDR2 FRNRAP, per germline. CDR3 sequence: CASGLVQGTLKGNEQFF. Written as DNA, the CDR3 is TGTGCTAGTGGTTTGGTACAGGGGACCCTGAAAGGCAATGAGCAGTTCTTC. The full variable domain, rest sourced from reference TRBV12-5 and TRBJ2-1, is DARVTQTPRHKVTEMGQEVTMRCQPILGHNTVFWYRQTMMQGLELLAYFRNRAPLDDSGMPKDRFSAEMPDATLATLKIQPSEPRDSAVYFCASGLVQGTLKGNEQFFGPGTRLTVL.

This clone was picked up a small number of times. The chain recombines TRBV13 with TRBJ2-2; no definite D call. CDR3 length: 15 residues. V lost 4 bases, J lost 5 bases, and 14 bases lay in between. Germline loops: CDR1 PRHDT, CDR2 FYEKMQ (reference sequence). The CDR3 sequence: CASSSPGVWTGELFF. The CDR3 DNA follows: TGTGCCAGCAGCTCGCCCGGAGTTTGGACCGGGGAGCTGTTTTTT.

This chain uses TRBV6-1 with TRBJ1-2; 7 nucleotides align to TRBD1. The CDR3 extends over 15 amino acids. Germline CDR1 is MNHNS and CDR2 is SASEGT. J lost 4 bases, V lost 0 bases, and 5 bases had no gene match. The CDR3 is CASSEAWTGGYGYTF. The CDR3 region has the DNA TGTGCCAGCAGTGAAGCTTGGACAGGTGGCTATGGCTACACCTTC.

J is TRBJ2-3 and V is TRBV15, with a tentative D call TRBD2 (7 bases). Trimming removed 5 bases from V and 2 bases from J, with 17 bases in between. The CDR3 covers 16 residues. Germline CDR1 and CDR2: LNHNV and YYDKDF (reference sequence). CDR3 nucleotide sequence: TGTGCCACCAGCCTGGGGGCGGGAGTGCACACAGATACGCAGTATTTT. This sequence encodes CATSLGAGVHTDTQYF.